Detailed here is one T cell receptor beta chain. There is no known antigen for this receptor. Base qualities are not recorded, but no much larger clone differs from it by a single base. The donors were people with melanoma. The sample is drawn from a study of CD4+ T cells in melanoma (dated by TCRdb to 2022 to 2024). Notes on the research overall: The study examined neoantigen-specific CD4+ T cells in human melanoma.

General conclusions and limits of the study: Diverse differentiation states were reported to be shown by neoantigen-specific CD4+ T cells in melanoma. The report described a correlation between neoantigen-specific CD4+ T cells and the function of CD8+ T cells, macrophages and B cells.

Library construction relied on the immunoSEQ multiplex PCR assay. TCRdb provides this immuneACCESS table in a form limited to in-frame rearrangements. Some clones are lacking; in checked studies, under half of them reflect an unresolved V gene, and why the rest are absent is not known. A total of some 16,000 clones appear in this sample, more than 70% of them only once. Together, the top ten hold approximately 12% of the sample. CDR1 is given as SGHRS and CDR2 as YFSETQ, both from the germline V gene. The CDR3 spans 12 residues, from the cysteine through the phenylalanine. The read is trimmed to its CDR3 DNA, 36 bases read in frame from base 1. V is cut by 4 bases and J by 2 bases, and the space between the germline ends is 7 bases.

This sequence was found in a human donor with melanoma. The rearranged chain carries TRBV5-1 and TRBJ2-7, with no D gene named confidently. The specimen was cells from a culture (not recorded whether cultured in vitro). CDR3 sequence: CASSPGTYEQYF. The DNA sequence follows: TGCGCCAGCAGCCCCGGAACCTACGAGCAGTACTTC.